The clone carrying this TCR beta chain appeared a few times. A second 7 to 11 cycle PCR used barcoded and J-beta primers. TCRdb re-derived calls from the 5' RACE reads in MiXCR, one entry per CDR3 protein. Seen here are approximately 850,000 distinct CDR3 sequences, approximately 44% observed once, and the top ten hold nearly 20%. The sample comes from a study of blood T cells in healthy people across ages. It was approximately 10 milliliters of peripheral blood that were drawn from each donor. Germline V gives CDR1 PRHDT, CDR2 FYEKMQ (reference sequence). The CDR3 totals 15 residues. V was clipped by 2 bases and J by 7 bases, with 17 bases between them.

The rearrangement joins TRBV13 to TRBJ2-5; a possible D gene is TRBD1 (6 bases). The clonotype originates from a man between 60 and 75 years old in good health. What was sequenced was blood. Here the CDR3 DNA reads TGTGCCAGCAGCTTAATGATCAGGGGTGTCGGGACCCAGTACTTC. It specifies CASSLMIRGVGTQYF.